One and the same sample provided the 21 T cell receptor beta chains below, sequenced in a study of persistence of HIV-infected CD4 T cells. No antigens are known for them. Anti-CD3/anti-CD28 beads served as a nonspecific positive control stimulus. Sorting selected CD4+ T cells upregulating both CD40 ligand and CD69. Sequencing used immunoSEQ version 4 in survey mode. Data came from immunoSEQ multiplex PCR; TCRdb stores just in-frame clones and leaves some out. The data hold roughly 41,000 clones, with approximately 86% observed a single time. This sample comprised CD4+ T cells sorted from PBMCs after approximately 20-hour stimulation, obtained from a patient who received antiretroviral therapy. All receptors derive from an adult man with HIV who was CMV-seropositive.

The chain joins TRBV27 to TRBJ1-1, with D unresolved. The germline V and J ends were trimmed by 2 bases and 0 bases, with 7 bases remaining between them. CDR3 length: 14 residues. Germline V gene lookup returns CDR1 MNHEY and CDR2 SMNVEV (reference sequence). The CDR3 protein is CASSLNRLNTEAFF. In nucleotides, the CDR3 is TGTGCCAGCAGTTTAAACAGACTGAACACTGAAGCTTTCTTT.

The chain has TRBV12-3 or TRBV12-4 and TRBJ2-1, with D hard to call. The CDR3 loop spans 11 amino acids. Between the trimmed V and J ends, which lost 6 bases and 7 bases, there was a span of 7 bases. As DNA, the CDR3 is TGTGCCAGCAGGTCAATGAATGAGCAGTTCTTC. Protein: CASRSMNEQFF.

The chain carries TRBV4-2 and TRBJ1-5; D remains ambiguous. This CDR3 is built from 15 residues. The germline V gene encodes CDR1 LGHNA and CDR2 YNFKEQ. The V end lost 0 bases, the J end lost 5 bases, and 11 bases lay between the germline ends. The CDR3 sequence is CASSQDLRYDQPQHF. CDR3 DNA: TGTGCCAGCAGCCAAGATTTGAGGTATGATCAGCCCCAGCATTTT.

The V call is TRBV18, the J call TRBJ1-5; a weak D match, TRBD1 (5 bases). V lost 6 bases and J lost 4, with 16 bases in between. The CDR3 has 15 amino acids. Germline V gives CDR1 KGHSH, CDR2 LQKENI. The CDR3 DNA reads as TGTGCCAGCTCTCCCCAAGGACATAAAAATCAGCCCCAGCATTTT. Amino acids: CASSPQGHKNQPQHF.

The genes are TRBV5-1 and TRBJ1-4; D unresolved. The CDR3 is made up of 13 amino acids. CDR1 and CDR2 (germline): SGHRS, YFSETQ. Trimming shortened V by 2 bases and J by 8 bases, and 10 bases separated the two germline ends. The DNA for the CDR3 is TGCGCCAGCAGCTTTTCTCCGACCGAAAAACTGTTTTTT. This encodes CASSFSPTEKLFF.

The V gene is TRBV14, the J gene TRBJ1-1, with D tentatively TRBD1 (6 bases). V was trimmed by 2 bases and J by 0 bases, leaving 10 bases between them. The CDR3 length is 15 residues. Germline V gene lookup returns CDR1 SGHDN and CDR2 FVKESK. The CDR3: CASSQTRGMNTEAFF. In DNA form, the CDR3 reads TGTGCCAGCAGCCAAACGAGGGGGATGAACACTGAAGCTTTCTTT.

V gene TRBV18 combines with J gene TRBJ2-7; D uncertain. Germline CDR1 and CDR2: KGHSH and LQKENI. Deletions cut 0 bases from V and 3 bases from J, with 18 bases between. The length of the CDR3 is 17 residues. The CDR3 sequence: CASSPPGRANSIYEQYF. Written as DNA, the CDR3 is TGTGCCAGCTCACCACCGGGCCGAGCGAATTCCATCTACGAGCAGTACTTC.

The chain joins TRBV4-3 to TRBJ2-3; no clear D gene. The CDR3 length is 13 residues. V shed 4 bases and J shed 4 bases, with 9 bases lying between them. The V gene's germline CDR1 is LGHNA and CDR2 YSLEER. The CDR3: CASSLPTADTQYF. CDR3 DNA: TGCGCCAGCAGCCTACCGACTGCAGATACGCAGTATTTT.

The rearrangement joins TRBV7-8 to TRBJ1-2, with TRBD1 matching 8 bases. The J segment lost 4 bases and the V segment lost 5 bases, leaving 12 bases of the junction unmatched. The length of the CDR3 is 16 residues. CDR1 SGHVS and CDR2 FQNEAQ come from the germline V gene. CDR3 nucleotides: TGTGCCAGCAGCATAGGACAGGGCCCACTGGGCTATGGCTACACCTTC. Translated, it gives CASSIGQGPLGYGYTF.

The genes are TRBV27 and TRBJ1-5, with D possibly being TRBD1 (5 bases). The CDR3 is 16 residues long. Trimming pared 2 bases from V and 0 bases from J, leaving 11 bases between. The germline CDR1 and CDR2 sequences are MNHEY and SMNVEV (reference sequence). CDR3 region: CASSLMGGISNQPQHF. In DNA, the CDR3 is TGTGCCAGCAGTTTAATGGGGGGGATTAGCAATCAGCCCCAGCATTTT.

The chain recombines TRBV7-8 with TRBJ1-2; D ambiguous. The germline gives CDR1 SGHVS, CDR2 FQNEAQ. Trimming removed 2 bases from V and 4 bases from J, with 14 bases in between. CDR3 length equals 15 residues. The CDR3 sequence: CASSLYQGKTYGYTF. The CDR3 region has the DNA TGTGCCAGCAGCTTATATCAAGGGAAAACCTATGGCTACACCTTC.

This clone was counted only a few times. This chain connects TRBV29-1 to TRBJ2-2, with a possible D match to TRBD1 (6 bases). V was cut by 6 bases and J by 2 bases, with 13 bases left in between. Germline values: CDR1 SQVTM, CDR2 ANQGSEA. The CDR3 has 14 amino acids. CDR3 loop: CSVTDRYNTGELFF. The CDR3 nucleotides are TGCAGCGTGACCGACAGGTACAACACCGGGGAGCTGTTTTTT.

V and J are TRBV20-1 and TRBJ1-6; D is unclear. CDR1 is DFQATT and CDR2 is SNEGSKA in the germline V gene (reference sequence). The CDR3 consists of 12 residues. The germline V and J ends were trimmed by 3 bases and 7 bases, with 7 bases remaining between them. In nucleotides, the CDR3 is TGCAGTGCTAGTCCATCCAATTCACCCCTCCACTTT. This gives the protein CSASPSNSPLHF.

CDR3 nucleotides: TGCGCCAGCAGCTCCGAGACGATTTCCAATGAGCAGTTCTTC. Protein product: CASSSETISNEQFF. The rearrangement joins TRBV5-1 to TRBJ2-1, with unresolved D. Between the trimmed V and J ends, which lost 3 bases and 6 bases, there was a span of 13 bases. The CDR3 has 14 amino acids. The germline V gene encodes CDR1 SGHRS and CDR2 YFSETQ. Complete variable domain (other parts from reference TRBV5-1 and TRBJ2-1): KAGVTQTPRYLIKTRGQQVTLSCSPISGHRSVSWYQQTPGQGLQFLFEYFSETQRNKGNFPGRFSGRQFSNSRSEMNVSTLELGDSALYLCASSSETISNEQFFGPGTRLTVL.

The chain recombines TRBV11-2 with TRBJ2-5, with a tentative D call TRBD2 (6 bases). Germline lookup yields CDR1 SGHAT and CDR2 FQNNGV. V lost 1 base and J lost 2, with 8 bases in between. The CDR3 runs to 14 residues. The CDR3 region is CASSLVRGQETQYF. The CDR3 DNA sequence: TGTGCCAGCAGCTTAGTCCGGGGGCAAGAGACCCAGTACTTC.

This sequence joins TRBV19 and TRBJ2-2; D is unresolved. V was clipped by 5 bases and J by 5 bases, with 15 bases between them. Germline V gene sequence: CDR1 LNHDA, CDR2 SQIVND (reference sequence). CDR3 size: 15 residues. CDR3 nucleotide sequence: TGTGCCAGTAGTGGGTCCTCTGGAAGAACCGGGGAGCTGTTTTTT. It is translated as CASSGSSGRTGELFF.

This chain joins TRBV19 and TRBJ2-7; 8 bases line up with TRBD1. The CDR3 runs to 12 residues. Germline CDR1 reads LNHDA; CDR2 reads SQIVND (reference sequence). V was pared by 9 bases and J by 9 bases, with 10 bases of the junction left unmatched. The CDR3: CASGTGGRGQYF. The CDR3 coding sequence is TGTGCCAGCGGGACAGGTGGGCGGGGGCAGTACTTC.

V is TRBV28 and J is TRBJ1-2, with TRBD1 matching 9 bases. J gave up 8 bases and V 5 bases, and 12 bases lay outside the gene matches. The CDR3 is 15 residues long. Germline assignment: CDR1 MDHEN and CDR2 SYDVKM. Here the CDR3 DNA reads TGTGCCAGCAGTCGCCTACCTTGGACAGGGGTAGGCTACACCTTC. As protein: CASSRLPWTGVGYTF.

This CDR3 reads CASSDSHRPGGYTF. In DNA, the CDR3 is TGTGCCAGCAGTGACTCCCACAGGCCGGGGGGCTACACCTTC. J is TRBJ1-2 and V is TRBV6-4; a weak D match, TRBD1 (5 bases). Trimming removed 0 bases from V and 8 bases from J, with 13 bases in between. Germline CDR1 is MRHNA and CDR2 is SNTAGT. There are 14 residues in the CDR3.

The chain carries TRBV4-3 and TRBJ1-4; D gene unclear. The CDR3 has 15 amino acids. The V and J ends lost 8 bases and 3 bases respectively, with 16 bases between them. CDR1 is LGHNA and CDR2 is YSLEER in the germline V gene. The CDR3 protein is CASALVVGPNEKLFF. The CDR3 region has the DNA TGCGCCAGCGCACTCGTGGTAGGCCCTAATGAAAAACTGTTTTTT.

This chain joins TRBV27 and TRBJ2-3; D remains ambiguous. Per the germline V gene, CDR1 is MNHEY and CDR2 is SMNVEV (reference sequence). The CDR3 is 11 residues long. The V gene lost 7 bases and the J gene lost 4 bases, with 6 bases spanning the gap. The CDR3 sequence is CASTRADTQYF. The CDR3 DNA reads TGTGCCAGCACACGGGCAGATACGCAGTATTTT.